This T cell receptor (beta chain) was sequenced for a study of T cells after yellow fever vaccination. In regard to this clonotype: Its specificity is not known.

TCRdb called the 5' RACE reads again in MiXCR, with one record for every CDR3 protein. In the table there are hundreds of thousands of distinct CDR3 sequences, 13% of which are singletons. V lost 3 bases and J 7 bases, leaving 12 bases between the germline ends. The CDR3 extends over 12 amino acids. CDR1 is DFQATT, CDR2 SNEGSKA, per germline (reference sequence). Study-level points and caveats: Detected again after the booster were most primary-vaccination clones, at about 96% CD4 and 88% CD8. Contamination of FACS-sorted repertoires by abundant clonotypes from the bulk population could occur.

Sequenced material: PBMCs, taken on the day of the yellow fever booster vaccination. This chain joins TRBV20-1 and TRBJ2-5; tentative D call: TRBD2 (5 bases). The clonotype comes from a man in his thirties or forties who received the YFV17D yellow fever vaccine. CDR3 residues: CSASLGEGTQYF. CDR3 nucleotides: TGCAGTGCTAGTCTAGGAGAGGGGACCCAGTACTTC.